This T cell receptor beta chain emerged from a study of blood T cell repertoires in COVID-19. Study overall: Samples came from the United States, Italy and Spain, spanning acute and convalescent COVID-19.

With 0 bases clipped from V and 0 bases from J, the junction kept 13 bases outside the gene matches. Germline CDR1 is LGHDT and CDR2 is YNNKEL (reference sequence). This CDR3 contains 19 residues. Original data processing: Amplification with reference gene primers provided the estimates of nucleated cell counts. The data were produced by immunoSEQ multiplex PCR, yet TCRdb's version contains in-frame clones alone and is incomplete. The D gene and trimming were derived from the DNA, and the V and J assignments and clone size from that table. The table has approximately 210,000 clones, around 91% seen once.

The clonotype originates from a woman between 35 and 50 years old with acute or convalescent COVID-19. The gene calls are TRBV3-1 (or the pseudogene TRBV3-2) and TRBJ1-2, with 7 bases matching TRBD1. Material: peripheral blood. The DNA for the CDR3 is TGTGCCAGCAGCCAAGAGGCGGAGGGACAGACCATTCCTAACTATGGCTACACCTTC. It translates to CASSQEAEGQTIPNYGYTF.